These 23 T cell receptor beta chains were all obtained from the same sample, sequenced in a study of T cells in Graves' hyperthyroidism and ophthalmopathy. Amplified TCR beta CDR3 regions came from RNA transcripts. The primer set for the first-round RT-PCR of the TCR CDR3 was HTBI. TCRdb itself ran the multiplex PCR reads through MiXCR, one entry per CDR3 protein. The sample shows around 600,000 distinct CDR3 sequences, 14% of them seen only once. Sequencing was done on a sample of blood. The origin of the receptors is a young woman with Graves' ophthalmopathy.

This clonotype was observed a few times. The chain joins TRBV4-1 to TRBJ2-5; 11 bases are shared with TRBD1. With 7 bases clipped from V and 5 bases from J, the junction kept 6 bases outside the gene matches. The CDR3 is 14 residues long. Germline values: CDR1 MGHRA, CDR2 YSYEKL. CDR3 loop: CASNLGQGAETQYF. As DNA, the CDR3 is TGCGCCAGCAACCTCGGACAGGGGGCTGAGACCCAGTACTTC.

This clonotype was seen at least ten times. The rearrangement uses TRBV20-1 and TRBJ2-7; 7 bases fit TRBD1. V shed 3 bases and J 0 bases; nucleotides not matched to a gene: 2. CDR1 and CDR2 from the germline V gene are DFQATT and SNEGSKA (reference sequence). This CDR3 has 13 residues. The CDR3 loop is CSASGDSSYEQYF. The CDR3 region has the DNA TGCAGTGCTAGTGGGGACAGCTCCTACGAGCAGTACTTC.

This clonotype was observed many times. J is TRBJ1-2 and V is TRBV27; possibly TRBD1 for D (5 bases). This CDR3 region has 13 residues. The germline CDR1 and CDR2 sequences are MNHEY and SMNVEV (reference sequence). Trimming took off 5 bases at V and 6 bases at J, with 13 bases between the two ends. CDR3 sequence reads: CASSPNQGNGYTF. The CDR3 region has the DNA TGTGCCAGCAGTCCCAACCAGGGTAATGGCTACACCTTC.

This clonotype showed up many times. This sequence joins TRBV2 and TRBJ2-7, with D possibly matching TRBD2 (6 bases). Germline V gives CDR1 SNHLY, CDR2 FYNNEI. V gave up 1 base and J gave up 2 bases, with 6 bases separating them. The CDR3 has 13 residues. The CDR3: CASSEGTTYEQYF. The DNA of the CDR3 is TGTGCCAGCAGTGAAGGGACTACCTACGAGCAGTACTTC.

CDR3 nucleotides: TGTGCCAGCAGTTTATGGGGGAGGATGAACACTGAAGCTTTCTTT. Its translation is CASSLWGRMNTEAFF. The rearrangement links TRBV27 to TRBJ1-1, with D possibly being TRBD1 (5 bases). This CDR3 has 15 residues. Germline CDR1 MNHEY, CDR2 SMNVEV (reference sequence). With 1 base removed from V and 0 bases from J, the gap between germline ends came to 9 bases.

A note on this clonotype: This may be a read error, as it is one base from a much larger clone. V usage is TRBV13 and J usage is TRBJ1-1; D gene uncertain. The CDR3 is 13 amino acids. The V end was cut by 3 bases, the J end by 11 bases, with 16 bases between. CDR1 and CDR2 (germline): PRHDT, FYEKMQ (reference sequence). CDR3 in DNA: TGTGCCAGCAGCTTTAGGGCAGGACCACTCGCTTTCTTT. Protein product: CASSFRAGPLAFF.

The V and J genes are TRBV7-3 and TRBJ2-2; D call uncertain. With 5 bases removed from V and 4 bases from J, the gap between germline ends came to 14 bases. The CDR3 runs to 15 residues. Germline lookup yields CDR1 SGHTA and CDR2 FQGTGA. The CDR3 region is CASSPQDGLTGELFF. The CDR3 bases are TGTGCCAGCAGCCCGCAGGACGGTCTCACCGGGGAGCTGTTTTTT.

The gene calls are TRBV7-3 and TRBJ2-5, with a possible D match to TRBD2 (6 bases). V was pared by 2 bases and J by 3 bases, with 13 bases between. The length of the CDR3 is 15 residues. The V gene's germline CDR1 is SGHTA and CDR2 FQGTGA. The CDR3 DNA reads TGTGCCAGCAGCTTAGGGACGACTAGAAAAGAGACCCAGTACTTC. Residues: CASSLGTTRKETQYF.

The gene calls are TRBV6-1 and TRBJ2-7; D possibly corresponds to TRBD2 (6 bases). The CDR3 sequence is 15 residues long. V dropped 0 bases and J dropped 2 bases, with 11 bases sitting between them. The V gene's germline CDR1 is MNHNS and CDR2 SASEGT. CDR3 loop: CASSEAWDLAYEQYF. DNA for the CDR3: TGTGCCAGCAGTGAAGCATGGGACTTAGCCTACGAGCAGTACTTC.

Turning to this clonotype: This may be a read error, as it is one base from a much larger clone. The V call is TRBV27, the J call TRBJ1-1, with D maybe TRBD1 (5 bases). This CDR3 contains 12 residues. Germline CDR1 MNHEY, CDR2 SMNVEV (reference sequence). V was pared by 10 bases and J by 3 bases, with 12 bases between. The CDR3 DNA is TGTGCCAACAAAGGGGAGTACACTGAAGCTTTCTTT. It specifies CANKGEYTEAFF.

This clonotype was counted many times. The chain uses TRBV6-2 or TRBV6-3 and TRBJ2-4, with D possibly matching TRBD2 (6 bases). Germline CDR1 is MNHEY and CDR2 is SVGEGT. The ends were cut back, 6 bases at V and 0 bases at J, with 15 bases in the middle. The CDR3 has 16 residues. The DNA of the CDR3 is TGTGCCAGCAGACCTTTCGAGCGGGCAGCCAAAAACATTCAGTACTTC. Translated: CASRPFERAAKNIQYF.

This clonotype was found many times. This chain connects TRBV18 to TRBJ2-3; D may match TRBD1 or TRBD2 (5 bases each). This CDR3 region has 17 residues. CDR1 is KGHSH and CDR2 is LQKENI in the germline V gene. The ends were cut back, 6 bases at V and 1 base at J, with 20 bases in the middle. CDR3 sequence: CASSYQAPRGGTDTQYF. CDR3 DNA sequence: TGTGCCAGCTCCTACCAGGCTCCGCGAGGGGGCACAGATACGCAGTATTTT.

This clonotype occurred once. The rearrangement uses TRBV10-3 and TRBJ1-6; unclear D gene. From germline, CDR1 is ENHRY and CDR2 SYGVKD. V was clipped by 0 bases and J by 0 bases, with 6 bases between them. The CDR3 runs to 16 residues. In nucleotides, the CDR3 is TGTGCCATCAGTGAGTCGACGAGCTCCTATAATTCACCCCTCCACTTT. It yields the protein CAISESTSSYNSPLHF.

There are many counts of this clonotype. The genes are TRBV28 and TRBJ1-2; maybe TRBD1 (6 bases). V lost 4 bases to trimming and J lost 4 bases, with 13 bases between them. The CDR3 runs to 14 residues. In germline, CDR1 is MDHEN, CDR2 SYDVKM. The CDR3 sequence: CASSSQGAGYGYTF. The DNA of the CDR3 is TGTGCCAGCAGTTCACAGGGCGCGGGCTATGGCTACACCTTC.

This clonotype was detected many times. The chain has TRBV20-1 and TRBJ2-7; D possibly uses TRBD1 or TRBD2 (7 bases each). This CDR3 is built from 14 residues. CDR1 is DFQATT and CDR2 is SNEGSKA in the germline V gene (reference sequence). Trimming took off 5 bases at V and 1 base at J, with 15 bases between the two ends. CDR3 coding DNA: TGCAGTGCTCAAGGGGGGGACAGTTCCTACGAGCAGTACTTC. Translated: CSAQGGDSSYEQYF.

This clonotype was recorded at least ten times. The gene calls are TRBV2 and TRBJ1-4; 12 bases match TRBD1. V shed 6 bases and J 8 bases; nucleotides not matched to a gene: 4. Germline V gene sequence: CDR1 SNHLY, CDR2 FYNNEI. The CDR3 covers 14 residues. Here the CDR3 reads CASRGQGAGEKLFF. DNA for the CDR3: TGTGCCAGCAGGGGACAGGGGGCGGGGGAAAAACTGTTTTTT.

In regard to this clonotype: Given a much more abundant clone one base away, this may be a read error. Since no conserved phenylalanine or tryptophan closes the CDR3, a read error is the likely cause. The chain is built from TRBV28 and TRBJ1-5; no firm D call. Germline lookup yields CDR1 MDHEN and CDR2 SYDVKM. CDR3 size: 17 residues. V was shortened by 7 bases and J by 1 base, with 20 bases between the two germline ends. This CDR3 reads CASTSPLRRESNQPQHL. The CDR3 DNA reads as TGTGCCAGCACCTCCCCTTTAAGAAGGGAGAGCAATCAGCCCCAGCATCTT.

V is TRBV3-1 and J is TRBJ1-1; D ambiguous. Germline V gene data show CDR1 as LGHDT and CDR2 as YNNKEL (reference sequence). Trimming left V 1 base short and J 11 bases short, with 14 bases between. CDR3 length: 13 residues. In nucleotides, the CDR3 is TGTGCCAGCAGCCAAGCTAGGGCAGCGGGGGCTTTCTTT. Protein sequence: CASSQARAAGAFF. The complete variable domain, with remaining parts taken from reference TRBV3-1 and TRBJ1-1, reads DTAVSQTPKYLVTQMGNDKSIKCEQNLGHDTMYWYKQDSKKFLKIMFSYNNKELIINETVPNRFSPKSPDKAHLNLHINSLELGDSAVYFCASSQARAAGAFFGQGTRLTVV.

CDR3 region: CASSLAGLAGQEQYF. In DNA, the CDR3 is TGTGCCAGCAGTTTGGCGGGACTAGCGGGACAGGAGCAGTACTTC. V and J are TRBV12-3 or TRBV12-4 and TRBJ2-7; 13 positions match TRBD2. The CDR3 contains 15 residues. J gave up 7 bases and V 3 bases, and 6 bases lay outside the gene matches.

This clonotype occurred many times. J is TRBJ2-7 and V is TRBV10-3; 8 nucleotides match TRBD2. The CDR3 is 16 residues long. The junction had 10 bases not matched to a gene; V was cut back by 0 bases and J by 6 bases. CDR1 ENHRY and CDR2 SYGVKD come from the germline V gene. The CDR3 DNA is TGTGCCATCAGTGAGTCTAGGACGGGAGGGAGCGGCGAGCAGTACTTC. Translated, it gives CAISESRTGGSGEQYF.

This clonotype was observed many times. The V call is TRBV7-2, the J call TRBJ1-2, with 8 bases aligning to TRBD1. Germline lookup yields CDR1 SGHTA and CDR2 FQGNSA. V dropped 5 bases and J dropped 1; count of bases not matched to a gene: 9. CDR3 length: 16 residues. CDR3 in DNA: TGTGCCAGCAGCCAGGGACAGGTTGGGATTAACTATGGCTACACCTTC. It specifies CASSQGQVGINYGYTF.

V and J are TRBV19 and TRBJ2-1, with 8 positions matching TRBD2. This CDR3 comprises 16 residues. The V segment lost 7 bases and the J segment 4 bases; nucleotides outside the gene matches: 12. Germline V lookup: CDR1 LNHDA, CDR2 SQIVND (reference sequence). The CDR3 DNA follows: TGTGCCAGTATTCCCCCTAGCGGGCTGAAGTACAATGAGCAGTTCTTC. It specifies CASIPPSGLKYNEQFF.

There are a few counts of this clonotype. This sequence joins TRBV19 and TRBJ2-3; 12 nucleotides align to TRBD2. Trimming removed 3 bases from V and 2 bases from J; junction bases left unmatched: 3. Germline loops: CDR1 LNHDA, CDR2 SQIVND (reference sequence). This CDR3 contains 16 residues. As DNA, the CDR3 is TGTGCCAGTAGTATCTGGACTAGCGGGAACACAGATACGCAGTATTTT. It is translated as CASSIWTSGNTDTQYF.